This T cell receptor beta chain was obtained from a study of radiation and T cells in renal cell carcinoma. Whole-study results and caveats: In blood, top tumor clones expanded by 2 weeks, shrinking by 4.

Comments on this clone: The antigen remains undetermined.

The CDR3 extends over 16 amino acids. The V gene end was trimmed by 0 bases and the J gene end by 1 base; junction bases not matched to a gene: 4. CDR1 is SGDLS and CDR2 is YYNGEE in the germline V gene. Some clones are missing from TCRdb's copy, which holds only in-frame ones; the method was immunoSEQ multiplex PCR. The sample contains some 150,000 clones, 86% of which appear only once. As to time point: blood 4 weeks post-SBRT, at nephrectomy. Described treatment: 15 Gy SBRT to primary tumor, nephrectomy 4 weeks later. Nephrectomy followed 15 Gy stereotactic body radiation by 4 weeks. This renal cell carcinoma was of the clear cell type.

Sequenced material: blood, taken from a patient whose treatment included radiotherapy and nephrectomy. The chain links TRBV9 to TRBJ2-3, with 8 bases that match TRBD2. This receptor was identified in a woman in her forties or fifties with renal cell carcinoma. The CDR3, as DNA: TGTGCCAGCAGCGTAGCGAGCGGGGGTCGCACAGATACGCAGTATTTT. This sequence encodes CASSVASGGRTDTQYF.